This T cell receptor (beta chain) emerged from a study of cytomegalovirus exposure and HLA in healthy donors. The PCR contained 60 Vbeta and 13 Jbeta primers. Clones were sequenced by immunoSEQ multiplex PCR, and TCRdb holds only the in-frame ones, with some missing. In the table there are about 190,000 clones, over 60% of which are singletons. CDR3 length equals 17 residues. Germline V gene data show CDR1 as WNHNN and CDR2 as SYGVQD (reference sequence). The V and J ends lost 4 bases and 0 bases respectively, with 18 bases between them. This chain connects TRBV10-1 to TRBJ1-1, with D perhaps TRBD1 (5 bases). The specimen sequenced was PBMCs. The sequence was collected from a man aged 30 to 39 in good health and CMV-seropositive. In DNA form, the CDR3 reads TGCGCCAGCAGTGTTCCTGGGGAAGGGGTAATGAACACTGAAGCTTTCTTT. As protein: CASSVPGEGVMNTEAFF.